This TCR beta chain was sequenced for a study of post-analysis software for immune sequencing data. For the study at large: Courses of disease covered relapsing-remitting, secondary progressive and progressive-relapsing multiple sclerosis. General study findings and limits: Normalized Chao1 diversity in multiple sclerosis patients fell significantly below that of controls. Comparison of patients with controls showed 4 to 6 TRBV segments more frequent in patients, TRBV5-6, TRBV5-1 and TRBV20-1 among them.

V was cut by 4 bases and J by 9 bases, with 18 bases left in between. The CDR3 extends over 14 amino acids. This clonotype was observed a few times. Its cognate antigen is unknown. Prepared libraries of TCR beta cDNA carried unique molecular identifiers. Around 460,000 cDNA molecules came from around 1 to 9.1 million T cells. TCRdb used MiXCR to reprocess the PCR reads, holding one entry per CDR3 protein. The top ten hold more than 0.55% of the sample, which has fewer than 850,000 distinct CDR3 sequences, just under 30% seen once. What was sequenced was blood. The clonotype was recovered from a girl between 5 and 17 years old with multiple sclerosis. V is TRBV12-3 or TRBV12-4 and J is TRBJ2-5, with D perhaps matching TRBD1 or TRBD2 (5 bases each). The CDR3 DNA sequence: TGTGCCAGCAGTTCGGGGACCCGCCCAAGGGCCCAGTACTTC. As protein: CASSSGTRPRAQYF.